The source of this T cell receptor (beta chain) is a study of cytomegalovirus exposure and HLA in healthy donors. There are 14 residues in the CDR3. CDR1 is SGHVS, CDR2 FNYEAQ, per germline. The germline V and J ends were trimmed by 5 bases and 2 bases, with 13 bases remaining between them. Each donor was healthy, and each was a bone marrow donor. It was with 60 Vbeta and 13 Jbeta primers that the PCR ran. Here immunoSEQ multiplex PCR was the method, and the copy in TCRdb shows in-frame clones only, minus some. The sample comprises roughly 100,000 clones, roughly three fifths of which are singletons, and approximately 4.3% rests with the top ten.

The sample consisted of PBMCs. V and J are TRBV7-6 and TRBJ2-7; D remains ambiguous. The clonotype comes from a human donor in good health. The CDR3 here is CASSPIAGAYEQYF. The CDR3 DNA reads TGTGCCAGCAGCCCTATTGCCGGTGCCTACGAGCAGTACTTC.